This T cell receptor beta chain was observed in a study of T cells in tuberculosis. As for the study in general: Sequenced TCRs come from CD1B-GMM tetramer-binding T cells.

Method: immunoSEQ multiplex PCR; TCRdb's copy keeps in-frame clones and lacks some. The sample lists about 25,000 clones, roughly 95% seen once, with less than 10% in the top ten. Germline CDR1 and CDR2: MNHEY and SVGAGI. The CDR3 totals 14 residues. Trimming cost V 0 bases and J 4 bases; bases outside gene matches: 1. Study conclusions and caveats: GMM-specific TCRs were nearer to active tuberculosis alpha repertoires, suggesting expansion. Smaller alpha distances in active tuberculosis partly reflected shorter CDR3-alpha lengths. Active tuberculosis cases were adults; controls were adolescents.

A remark on this clone: The antigen remains unidentified.

J is TRBJ1-2 and V is TRBV6-5; 8 positions agree with TRBD1. Sequencing was carried out using PBMCs. The receptor comes from a donor aged 10-35 years with latent tuberculosis or without tuberculosis infection. The CDR3 here is CASSYSGQAYGYTF. For the CDR3, the DNA is TGTGCCAGCAGTTACTCGGGACAGGCCTATGGCTACACCTTC.